The 20 T cell receptor beta chains listed next were all sequenced from one sample in a study of blood T cells in healthy people across ages. A second PCR, run for about 7 to 11 cycles, used a sample-barcoded 5' primer plus a J-beta primer mix. TCRdb called the 5' RACE reads again in MiXCR, with one record for every CDR3 protein. The sample comprises 870,000 or so distinct CDR3 sequences, less than 35% of which are singletons, and about 18% rests with the top ten. The source material was blood. The receptors originated from a woman aged 80 or over in good health.

This clonotype was seen many times. This chain links TRBV7-2 with TRBJ2-1, with TRBD2 matching over 7 bases. V lost 7 bases to trimming and J lost 3 bases; unmatched junction nucleotides: 6. CDR1 SGHTA and CDR2 FQGNSA come from the germline V gene. The CDR3 runs 14 residues. CDR3 residues: CASTYSGDYNEQFF. The CDR3 DNA reads TGTGCCAGCACCTACAGCGGGGACTACAATGAGCAGTTCTTC.

There are many counts of this clonotype. The genes are TRBV7-2 and TRBJ2-5, with unresolved D. Trimming pared 0 bases from V and 5 bases from J, leaving 10 bases between. Germline CDR1 SGHTA, CDR2 FQGNSA. This CDR3 region has 14 residues. CDR3 amino acids: CASSLAGNHETQYF. CDR3 bases: TGTGCCAGCAGCTTAGCAGGGAATCATGAGACCCAGTACTTC.

J is TRBJ2-4 and V is TRBV4-1; 10 bases agree with TRBD2. The J call may be faulty, since TRBJ2-7 better matches the DNA end. Germline V gene data show CDR1 as MGHRA and CDR2 as YSYEKL. This CDR3 is built from 15 residues. This chain's CDR3 is CASSQDPAGGYEQYF. CDR3 bases: TGCGCCAGCAGCCAAGACCCAGCGGGAGGGTACGAGCAGTACTTC.

This clonotype occurred many times. V is TRBV6-5 and J is TRBJ1-6, with a possible D match to TRBD1 (5 bases). Germline V gives CDR1 MNHEY, CDR2 SVGAGI. V lost 7 bases and J lost 0, with 13 bases in between. The CDR3 is 16 residues long. CDR3 residues: CASKRDLSSYNSPLHF. The CDR3 coding sequence is TGTGCCAGCAAGAGGGACCTTTCCTCCTATAATTCACCCCTCCACTTT.

This clonotype was picked up many times. The chain couples TRBV10-3 to TRBJ2-7, with 9 bases matching TRBD1. The ends lost 10 bases at V and 5 bases at J; junction bases unmatched: 9. CDR3 size: 13 residues. Germline assignment: CDR1 ENHRY and CDR2 SYGVKD. The DNA of the CDR3 is TGTGCCAGCGTGAGCGGACAGGGGCACGAGCAGTACTTC. It codes for CASVSGQGHEQYF.

This clonotype was detected ten times or more. The chain uses TRBV20-1 and TRBJ2-4; 12 bases line up with TRBD2. Germline-derived CDR1 and CDR2 are DFQATT and SNEGSKA (reference sequence). This CDR3 comprises 16 residues. With 3 bases clipped from V and 3 bases from J, the junction kept 6 bases outside the gene matches. In DNA form, the CDR3 reads TGCAGTGCTAGCCCTACTAGCGGGGGGATCAAAAACATTCAGTACTTC. Its translation: CSASPTSGGIKNIQYF.

This clonotype has more than one count but fewer than ten. The CDR3 DNA is TGCGCCAGCAGCTTGTCCAGGGCTAACTATGGCTACACCTTC. Its translation: CASSLSRANYGYTF. V usage is TRBV5-1 and J usage is TRBJ1-2, with D perhaps TRBD1 (5 bases). V was trimmed by 1 base and J by 0 bases, leaving 7 bases between them. CDR3 length: 14 residues. The germline gives CDR1 SGHRS, CDR2 YFSETQ.

This chain connects TRBV14 to TRBJ1-1; D not resolved. The CDR3 contains 12 residues. CDR1 SGHDN and CDR2 FVKESK come from the germline V gene. V lost 4 bases to trimming and J lost 6 bases, with 9 bases between them. This chain's CDR3 is CASSPLAAEAFF. The CDR3 DNA sequence: TGTGCCAGCAGCCCGCTGGCAGCTGAAGCTTTCTTT.

This clonotype was observed at least ten times. The rearrangement links TRBV9 to TRBJ2-1; 8 bases agree with TRBD2. Germline-derived CDR1 and CDR2 are SGDLS and YYNGEE. V lost 3 bases, J lost 4 bases, and 3 bases stayed unmatched. The CDR3 is 14 amino acids. CDR3 amino acids: CASSGERGYNEQFF. The CDR3 DNA reads as TGTGCCAGCAGCGGAGAGCGGGGGTACAATGAGCAGTTCTTC.

The CDR3 sequence is CASTLRGGTDTQYF. CDR3 DNA sequence: TGTGCCAGCACGCTGAGGGGCGGCACAGATACGCAGTATTTT. This chain joins TRBV11-3 and TRBJ2-3; D possibly matches TRBD1 or TRBD2 (5 bases each). The ends were cut back, 7 bases at V and 1 base at J, with 12 bases in the middle. Per germline, CDR1 SGHNT and CDR2 YENEEA. There are 14 residues in the CDR3.

This clonotype was found once. The CDR3 DNA follows: TGTGCCAGTAGTGTGACTAGCGGGGGAACCTACGAGCAGTACTTC. This gives the protein CASSVTSGGTYEQYF. This rearrangement joins TRBV19 to TRBJ2-7; 12 bases match TRBD2. The CDR3 sequence is 15 residues long. V shed 5 bases, J shed 2 bases, and the junction held 4 bases outside the gene matches. Per germline, CDR1 LNHDA and CDR2 SQIVND (reference sequence).

V gene TRBV7-2 combines with J gene TRBJ2-7; D perhaps matches TRBD2 (6 bases). Germline assignment: CDR1 SGHTA and CDR2 FQGNSA. The V end lost 1 base, the J end lost 5 bases, and 9 bases lay between the germline ends. This CDR3 has 13 amino acids. In DNA, the CDR3 is TGTGCCAGCAGCTTAGGTCGGAGGGACGAGCAGTACTTC. It encodes CASSLGRRDEQYF.

The chain uses TRBV7-9 and TRBJ1-1; D is perhaps TRBD1 (5 bases). The CDR3 loop spans 15 amino acids. The V end lost 3 bases, the J end lost 3 bases, and 14 bases lay between the germline ends. CDR1 SEHNR and CDR2 FQNEAQ come from the germline V gene (reference sequence). The CDR3 spells CASSFFSGSDTEAFF. The CDR3 DNA sequence: TGTGCCAGCAGCTTTTTCTCAGGGTCAGACACTGAAGCTTTCTTT.

J is TRBJ1-1 and V is TRBV5-1; D gene ambiguous. The V end lost 4 bases, the J end lost 5 bases, and 18 bases lay between the germline ends. The CDR3 is made up of 15 amino acids. The germline V gene has CDR1 SGHRS and CDR2 YFSETQ. The CDR3 sequence: CASSPAPGGWTEAFF. CDR3 DNA: TGCGCCAGCAGCCCTGCGCCGGGAGGGTGGACTGAAGCTTTCTTT.

This clonotype was observed a handful of times. The rearrangement uses TRBV7-2 and TRBJ2-3, with TRBD2 identical over 9 bases. V lost 3 bases, J lost 4 bases, and 5 bases stayed unmatched. The V gene's germline CDR1 is SGHTA and CDR2 FQGNSA. This CDR3 is 15 amino acids long. CDR3 sequence reads: CASSFAGGLADTQYF. In DNA form, the CDR3 reads TGTGCCAGCAGCTTCGCGGGGGGGCTAGCAGATACGCAGTATTTT.

This chain joins TRBV28 and TRBJ1-5, with D possibly TRBD1 on 5 matching bases. V was clipped by 8 bases and J by 0 bases, with 11 bases between them. Germline values: CDR1 MDHEN, CDR2 SYDVKM. This CDR3 comprises 14 residues. In nucleotides, the CDR3 is TGTGCCAGCCTTTGGGGGAATAGCAATCAGCCCCAGCATTTT. It is translated as CASLWGNSNQPQHF.

The J gene is TRBJ1-1, the V gene TRBV11-3, with D hard to call. Germline CDR1 and CDR2: SGHNT and YENEEA. The V end lost 5 bases, the J end lost 6 bases, and 13 bases lay between the germline ends. The CDR3 runs to 13 residues. The CDR3 DNA is TGTGCCAGCAGCCCTGGAGGTACCCCTGAAGCTTTCTTT. This sequence encodes CASSPGGTPEAFF. Supplemented by reference TRBV11-3 and TRBJ1-1, the full variable domain reads EAGVVQSPRYKIIEKKQPVAFWCNPISGHNTLYWYLQNLGQGPELLIRYENEEAVDDSQLPKDRFSAERLKGVDSTLKIQPAELGDSAVYLCASSPGGTPEAFFGQGTRLTVV.

This clonotype was found once. The V gene is TRBV30, the J gene TRBJ1-4; D unclear. Germline loops: CDR1 GTSNPN, CDR2 SVGIG (reference sequence). Trimming took off 4 bases at V and 0 bases at J, with 12 bases between the two ends. The CDR3 is 15 amino acids. CDR3 loop: CAWNVGFTTNEKLFF. The CDR3 nucleotides read TGTGCCTGGAATGTTGGCTTTACAACTAATGAAAAACTGTTTTTT.

This clonotype has ten or more counts. The chain couples TRBV12-3 or TRBV12-4 to TRBJ1-1; 8 nucleotides agree with TRBD1. This CDR3 is built from 14 residues. V shed 6 bases, J shed 4 bases, and the junction held 7 bases outside the gene matches. This CDR3 reads CASSLQGGSTEAFF. The CDR3 DNA follows: TGTGCCAGCAGCCTACAGGGGGGTAGCACTGAAGCTTTCTTT.

This clonotype was found many times. This sequence joins TRBV12-3 or TRBV12-4 and TRBJ1-2; D remains ambiguous. V lost 6 bases to trimming and J lost 2 bases, with 16 bases between them. This CDR3 spans 15 amino acids. CDR3 sequence reads: CASRKSGERNYGYTF. CDR3 sequence (DNA): TGTGCCAGCAGAAAAAGTGGGGAGCGGAACTATGGCTACACCTTC.